The 6 T cell receptor beta chains below were found in one sample sequenced in a study of blood T cell repertoires in COVID-19. The protocol was immunoSEQ multiplex PCR, while the TCRdb copy is restricted to in-frame clones and leaves out a portion. Of roughly 320,000 clones in the sample, around 85% were seen once. Sequenced input: peripheral blood. These receptors were obtained from a human donor in a cohort sampled during active COVID-19.

V is TRBV6-2 or TRBV6-3 and J is TRBJ1-4; possibly TRBD1 for D (5 bases). In germline, CDR1 is MNHEY, CDR2 SVGEGT. CDR3 length: 14 residues. V lost 2 bases and J 7 bases, leaving 11 bases between the germline ends. The DNA for the CDR3 is TGTGCCAGCAGTTACAAGGGGCTCCCTGAAAAACTGTTTTTT. This sequence encodes CASSYKGLPEKLFF.

The chain carries TRBV5-8 and TRBJ1-5; possibly TRBD1 for D (5 bases). V dropped 4 bases and J dropped 6 bases, with 17 bases sitting between them. The CDR3 loop spans 15 amino acids. CDR1 is SGHTS and CDR2 is YDEGEE in the germline V gene. The CDR3 loop is CASSLSSGFSQPQHF. In DNA, the CDR3 is TGTGCCAGCAGCCTGAGTTCAGGGTTTAGTCAGCCCCAGCATTTT.

V is TRBV5-1 and J is TRBJ2-7; 9 bases are a match to TRBD1. Germline lookup yields CDR1 SGHRS and CDR2 YFSETQ. Germline trimming cut 2 bases from V and 4 bases from J; bases unmatched to any gene: 4. This CDR3 spans 14 amino acids. CDR3 residues: CASSFGTGYYEQYF. In nucleotides, the CDR3 is TGCGCCAGCAGCTTCGGGACAGGGTATTACGAGCAGTACTTC.

This clone was seen only once. The chain has TRBV7-9 and TRBJ2-2; D is perhaps TRBD1 (5 bases). CDR1 and CDR2 from the germline V gene are SEHNR and FQNEAQ (reference sequence). Trimming removed 5 bases at V and 7 bases at J, with 14 bases between. The CDR3 is made up of 14 amino acids. This CDR3 reads CASSPTAQIGELFF. DNA of the CDR3: TGTGCCAGCAGCCCGACAGCTCAGATCGGGGAGCTGTTTTTT.

The rearrangement uses TRBV9 and TRBJ2-3, with 11 nucleotides matching TRBD1. V lost 2 bases, J lost 5 bases, and 7 bases stayed unmatched. This CDR3 contains 16 residues. Germline V CDR1 and CDR2: SGDLS, YYNGEE. The DNA of the CDR3 is TGTGCCAGCAGCGTTGGGACAGGGGGTGGGCGAGATACGCAGTATTTT. Encoded protein: CASSVGTGGGRDTQYF.

This rearrangement joins TRBV21-1 to TRBJ1-6; TRBD1, the table's D call, was not compared with the DNA. TRBV21-1 is recorded as a pseudogene. The CDR3 totals 16 residues. This CDR3 is CASSNYKGLYNSPLHF. Written as DNA, the CDR3 is TGTGCCAGCAGCAATTACAAGGGGCTCTATAATTCACCCCTCCACTTT.